The 14 T cell receptor beta chains given below trace back to one sample, sequenced in a study of cytomegalovirus exposure and HLA in healthy donors. The study ran its PCR with 60 Vbeta and 13 Jbeta primers. Profiling relied on immunoSEQ multiplex PCR, and the TCRdb table lists in-frame clones only, not all of them. The profile shows about 150,000 clones, approximately 60% of them singletons. The specimen was PBMCs. The receptors come from a human donor in good health.

The V gene is TRBV5-6, the J gene TRBJ2-3; D unclear. Germline assignment: CDR1 SGHDT and CDR2 YYEEEE. Trimming shortened V by 2 bases and J by 0 bases, and 16 bases separated the two germline ends. The CDR3 sequence is 17 residues long. As DNA, the CDR3 is TGTGCCAGCAGCTTACTAAGACGCGACCGTAGCACAGATACGCAGTATTTT. Amino acids: CASSLLRRDRSTDTQYF.

The V gene is TRBV4-1, the J gene TRBJ2-7; TRBD1 aligns across 9 bases. CDR1 is MGHRA and CDR2 is YSYEKL in the germline V gene. J lost 6 bases, V lost 3 bases, and 12 bases had no gene match. The CDR3 has 16 residues. The CDR3 region has the DNA TGCGCCAGCAGCCATGGGTTGACAGGGGGAATTTCCGAGCAGTACTTC. It codes for CASSHGLTGGISEQYF.

The V and J genes are TRBV4-2 and TRBJ2-7; no definite D call. This CDR3 comprises 16 residues. In germline, CDR1 is LGHNA, CDR2 YNFKEQ. Trimming removed 0 bases from V and 2 bases from J, with 14 bases in between. CDR3 protein: CASSQDISSLTYEQYF. CDR3 DNA: TGTGCCAGCAGCCAAGATATAAGCTCATTAACCTACGAGCAGTACTTC.

The gene calls are TRBV29-1 and TRBJ2-7; TRBD1 agrees at 10 bases. The V gene end was trimmed by 7 bases and the J gene end by 3 bases; junction bases not matched to a gene: 6. The germline CDR1 and CDR2 sequences are SQVTM and ANQGSEA. The CDR3 runs 13 residues. The CDR3 sequence is CSAEDRGDYEQYF. In nucleotides, the CDR3 is TGCAGCGCAGAGGACAGGGGGGACTACGAGCAGTACTTC.

This clone has just a few counts. The chain combines TRBV11-2 with TRBJ1-2; possibly TRBD1 for D (6 bases). The germline gives CDR1 SGHAT, CDR2 FQNNGV. This CDR3 is built from 12 residues. V was clipped by 5 bases and J by 7 bases, with 11 bases between them. In nucleotides, the CDR3 is TGTGCCAGCAGCAGCGAGGGGGTTGGCTACACCTTC. It translates to CASSSEGVGYTF.

The chain is built from TRBV4-3 and TRBJ1-1; 8 bases are shared with TRBD1. J was trimmed by 5 bases and V by 1 base; bases with no gene match: 9. This CDR3 spans 16 amino acids. The germline gives CDR1 LGHNA, CDR2 YSLEER. CDR3 amino acids: CASSQGAGGLVTEAFF. Here the CDR3 DNA reads TGCGCCAGCAGCCAAGGGGCAGGGGGCTTGGTAACTGAAGCTTTCTTT.

This clone has a handful of counts. The CDR3 is CASRPAGMSYEQYF. As DNA, the CDR3 is TGTGCCAGCAGGCCCGCGGGGATGTCCTACGAGCAGTACTTC. The chain is built from TRBV28 and TRBJ2-7; possible D gene TRBD2, 6 bases. The V gene's germline CDR1 is MDHEN and CDR2 SYDVKM. This CDR3 is 14 amino acids long. V lost 6 bases, J lost 1 base, and 13 bases lay in between.

In its sample, this clone was seen a few times. This chain uses TRBV20-1 with TRBJ2-7; D call uncertain. V lost 5 bases and J 6 bases, leaving 11 bases between the germline ends. There are 11 residues in the CDR3. The germline V gene has CDR1 DFQATT and CDR2 SNEGSKA (reference sequence). In DNA, the CDR3 is TGCAGTGCTTTGAGTGGTATCGAGCAGTACTTC. The encoded protein is CSALSGIEQYF.

This clone was observed a single time. The CDR3 region has the DNA TGCGCCAGCAGCCAAGACCCCCCAGCGGGAGGGCCAGGCACCGGGGAGCTGTTTTTT. Translating gives CASSQDPPAGGPGTGELFF. The chain combines TRBV4-1 with TRBJ2-2; 10 nucleotides align to TRBD2. The CDR3 consists of 19 residues. With 0 bases clipped from V and 4 bases from J, the junction kept 11 bases outside the gene matches. Germline V lookup: CDR1 MGHRA, CDR2 YSYEKL.

The V call is TRBV7-9, the J call TRBJ1-2; TRBD1 matches at 7 bases. Germline V gene sequence: CDR1 SEHNR, CDR2 FQNEAQ (reference sequence). This CDR3 spans 14 amino acids. With V trimmed by 5 bases and J by 4 bases, 7 bases remained unmatched. CDR3 DNA sequence: TGTGCCAGCAGCCCCCGACAGGGCTCCTATGGCTACACCTTC. The encoded protein is CASSPRQGSYGYTF.

This clone was seen a single time. The genes are TRBV6-1 and TRBJ2-5, with 8 bases matching TRBD2. From germline, CDR1 is MNHNS and CDR2 SASEGT. The CDR3 extends over 13 amino acids. The trim removed 7 bases at V and 4 bases at J, leaving 5 bases unmatched. CDR3 DNA: TGTGCCAGCAAATCAGCGGGAGTAGAGACCCAGTACTTC. It translates to CASKSAGVETQYF.

This chain links TRBV5-6 with TRBJ2-1; 8 nucleotides agree with TRBD1. Germline CDR1 SGHDT, CDR2 YYEEEE. The CDR3 totals 15 residues. V lost 6 bases to trimming and J lost 3 bases; unmatched junction nucleotides: 8. The CDR3 DNA is TGTGCCAGCAACCTACCCGGACAGGGCTACAATGAGCAGTTCTTC. Amino acids: CASNLPGQGYNEQFF. Filled out from reference TRBV5-6 and TRBJ2-1, the complete variable domain reads DAGVTQSPTHLIKTRGQQVTLRCSPKSGHDTVSWYQQALGQGPQFIFQYYEEEERQRGNFPDRFSGHQFPNYSSELNVNALLLGDSALYLCASNLPGQGYNEQFFGPGTRLTVL.

The CDR3 region is CASSIDGPGYSNQPQHF. The CDR3 DNA reads TGTGCCAGTAGTATAGATGGGCCAGGTTATAGCAATCAGCCCCAGCATTTT. This rearrangement joins TRBV19 to TRBJ1-5; D remains ambiguous. V shed 0 bases and J shed 0 bases, with 12 bases lying between them. Germline V CDR1 and CDR2: LNHDA, SQIVND (reference sequence). The CDR3 runs 17 residues.

This clone was counted a few times. The rearrangement joins TRBV6-6 to TRBJ2-7; 7 nucleotides line up with TRBD1. This CDR3 spans 13 amino acids. With 6 bases clipped from V and 5 bases from J, the junction kept 7 bases outside the gene matches. Germline V gene sequence: CDR1 MNHNY, CDR2 SVGAGI (reference sequence). The CDR3 is CASRLRQGHEQYF. The CDR3 DNA reads as TGTGCCAGCAGGCTTCGACAGGGCCACGAGCAGTACTTC.